Shown below are 26 T cell receptor beta chains from a single sample sequenced in a study of radiotherapy plus CTLA-4 blockade in lung cancer. The table came from immunoSEQ multiplex PCR; TCRdb's copy has only in-frame clones and leaves some out. Seen here are roughly 46,000 clones, around 76% observed once, and the top ten hold around 8.3%. Sequences were derived from peripheral blood, sampled from a patient treated with radiotherapy plus ipilimumab. These receptors were obtained from a human donor with non-small cell lung cancer who had stable disease on radiotherapy plus ipilimumab.

The CDR3 sequence is CASSIQGINGYTF. The CDR3, as DNA: TGTGCCAGCAGCATACAGGGTATCAATGGCTACACCTTC. This chain links TRBV7-8 with TRBJ1-2, with TRBD1 as a possible D gene (6 bases). This CDR3 spans 13 amino acids. Germline V gene sequence: CDR1 SGHVS, CDR2 FQNEAQ. The V and J ends lost 5 bases and 6 bases respectively, with 13 bases between them. Full variable domain (outside the CDR3, taken from reference TRBV7-8 and TRBJ1-2): GAGVSQSPRYKVAKRGQDVALRCDPISGHVSLFWYQQALGQGPEFLTYFQNEAQLDKSGLPSDRFFAERPEGSVSTLKIQRTQQEDSAVYLCASSIQGINGYTFGSGTRLTVV.

This CDR3 reads CASSYFGYAGELFF. The CDR3, as DNA: TGTGCCAGCAGTTACTTCGGATACGCCGGGGAGCTGTTTTTT. The chain employs TRBV6-6 and TRBJ2-2; D remains ambiguous. The CDR3 spans 14 residues. V lost 1 base and J 6 bases, leaving 9 bases between the germline ends. The germline V gene has CDR1 MNHNY and CDR2 SVGAGI (reference sequence).

This rearrangement joins TRBV7-6 to TRBJ2-5; D uncertain. From germline, CDR1 is SGHVS and CDR2 FNYEAQ. The ends were cut back, 1 base at V and 3 bases at J, with 6 bases in the middle. The CDR3 consists of 13 residues. The CDR3 DNA follows: TGTGCCAGCAGCTTAGGTCAGAAAGAGACCCAGTACTTC. Its protein product is CASSLGQKETQYF.

This chain connects TRBV11-2 to TRBJ2-7; D may be TRBD1 or TRBD2 (5 bases each). The germline V and J ends were trimmed by 0 bases and 4 bases, with 10 bases remaining between them. The CDR3 has 14 amino acids. The germline CDR1 and CDR2 sequences are SGHAT and FQNNGV. CDR3 amino acids: CASSLDVGGYEQYV. The DNA of the CDR3 is TGTGCCAGCAGCTTAGACGTTGGGGGATACGAGCAGTACGTC.

CDR3 bases: TGCGCCAGCTCGGGACAGGGTTCCTACAATGAGCAGTTCTTC. This codes for CASSGQGSYNEQFF. The genes are TRBV10-1 and TRBJ2-1; the match to TRBD1 covers 9 bases. Germline CDR1 is WNHNN and CDR2 is SYGVQD (reference sequence). The CDR3 length is 14 residues. V was pared by 8 bases and J by 1 base, with 3 bases of the junction left unmatched.

V is TRBV5-4 and J is TRBJ2-3; no reliable D call. The CDR3 runs 15 residues. Trimming stripped 4 bases from V and 1 base from J, with 13 bases between. Germline V CDR1 and CDR2: SGHNT, YYREEE (reference sequence). The CDR3 reads CASSPQAYGTDTQYF. CDR3 nucleotides: TGTGCCAGCAGCCCCCAGGCATATGGCACAGATACGCAGTATTTT.

This clone was recorded a few times. The chain couples TRBV7-9 to TRBJ1-4, with a possible D match to TRBD1 (5 bases). Germline loops: CDR1 SEHNR, CDR2 FQNEAQ (reference sequence). This CDR3 is built from 14 residues. Deletions cut 5 bases from V and 8 bases from J, with 15 bases between. CDR3 in DNA: TGTGCCAGCAGCCCGGGGGGTAAAGGGGAAAAACTGTTTTTT. Protein product: CASSPGGKGEKLFF.

The gene calls are TRBV7-9 and TRBJ1-2, with D possibly matching TRBD1 (6 bases). V shed 4 bases and J shed 0 bases, with 9 bases lying between them. The CDR3 has 14 amino acids. Germline V CDR1 and CDR2: SEHNR, FQNEAQ (reference sequence). The CDR3 nucleotides read TGTGCCAGCAGCTCAGGGACACCTAACTATGGCTACACCTTC. Its translation: CASSSGTPNYGYTF.

The chain recombines TRBV7-9 with TRBJ1-2; D is perhaps TRBD1 (6 bases). The CDR3 runs 14 residues. Per germline, CDR1 SEHNR and CDR2 FQNEAQ (reference sequence). Trimming left V 3 bases short and J 0 bases short, with 8 bases between. The CDR3 spells CASSLDSPNYGYTF. CDR3 coding DNA: TGTGCCAGCAGCTTGGACAGTCCTAACTATGGCTACACCTTC.

The V gene is TRBV19, the J gene TRBJ1-6, with a weak D call TRBD1 (6 bases). The CDR3 has 15 residues. Per the germline V gene, CDR1 is LNHDA and CDR2 is SQIVND (reference sequence). The ends were cut back, 4 bases at V and 9 bases at J, with 16 bases in the middle. CDR3 nucleotides: TGTGCCAGTAGTAGCGGGGGCGCGCATATTTCACCCCTCCACTTT. As protein: CASSSGGAHISPLHF. The variable domain in full, completed from reference TRBV19 and TRBJ1-6, reads DGGITQSPKYLFRKEGQNVTLSCEQNLNHDAMYWYRQDPGQGLRLIYYSQIVNDFQKGDIAEGYSVSREKKESFPLTVTSAQKNPTAFYLCASSSGGAHISPLHFGNGTRLTVT.

Here the CDR3 DNA reads TGTGCCAGCAGGTCGGCGGGGGGGCCCTCAGATACGCAGTATTTT. Encoded protein: CASRSAGGPSDTQYF. V is TRBV2 and J is TRBJ2-3, with TRBD2 matching over 9 bases. Trimming at V came to 6 bases and at J to 4 bases, leaving 8 bases not matched to a gene. Germline CDR1 reads SNHLY; CDR2 reads FYNNEI. The CDR3 sequence is 15 residues long.

The chain recombines TRBV2 with TRBJ1-1; D not resolved. This CDR3 region has 18 residues. The V end lost 2 bases, the J end lost 1 base, and 20 bases lay between the germline ends. CDR1 SNHLY and CDR2 FYNNEI come from the germline V gene. CDR3 sequence reads: CASSEIGSGRLPNTEAFF. The DNA of the CDR3 is TGTGCCAGCAGTGAAATCGGCAGCGGGCGGTTACCGAACACTGAAGCTTTCTTT. Drawing the rest from reference TRBV2 and TRBJ1-1, the complete variable domain is EPEVTQTPSHQVTQMGQEVILRCVPISNHLYFYWYRQILGQKVEFLVSFYNNEISEKSEIFDDQFSVERPDGSNFTLKIRSTKLEDSAMYFCASSEIGSGRLPNTEAFFGQGTRLTVV.

This chain uses TRBV6-1 with TRBJ1-1; D remains ambiguous. This CDR3 comprises 13 residues. Germline CDR1 reads MNHNS; CDR2 reads SASEGT. With 5 bases removed from V and 6 bases from J, the gap between germline ends came to 13 bases. CDR3: CASSWSGSPEAFF. As DNA, the CDR3 is TGTGCCAGCAGTTGGAGTGGGTCGCCTGAAGCTTTCTTT.

The chain combines TRBV21-1 with TRBJ2-3; TRBD1 is taken as the D call from the table, unchecked against the DNA. TRBV21-1 is reported as a pseudogene. This CDR3 has 15 residues. CDR3 nucleotides: TGTGCCAGCAGCAAAGGCGACACCAGCACAGATACGCAGTATTTT. It encodes CASSKGDTSTDTQYF.

This clone was seen a few times. CDR3 region: CASSLSLTRGTDTQYF. CDR3 DNA sequence: TGTGCCAGCAGCTTATCACTCACCCGGGGCACAGATACGCAGTATTTT. The rearrangement links TRBV7-3 to TRBJ2-3; D is ambiguous. CDR1 is SGHTA and CDR2 is FQGTGA in the germline V gene. V was shortened by 2 bases and J by 1 base, with 13 bases between the two germline ends. The CDR3 length is 16 residues. Full variable domain (remainder filled in from reference TRBV7-3 and TRBJ2-3): GAGVSQTPSNKVTEKGKYVELRCDPISGHTALYWYRQSLGQGPEFLIYFQGTGAADDSGLPNDRFFAVRPEGSVSTLKIQRTERGDSAVYLCASSLSLTRGTDTQYFGPGTRLTVL.

The rearrangement joins TRBV14 to TRBJ2-7; D may match TRBD1 or TRBD2 (5 bases each). This CDR3 has 13 residues. The germline V and J ends were trimmed by 1 base and 7 bases, with 11 bases remaining between them. The germline gives CDR1 SGHDN, CDR2 FVKESK. The CDR3 DNA follows: TGTGCCAGCAGCCAAGCGGGACCGGGTGAGCAGTACGTC. Its protein product is CASSQAGPGEQYV.

The chain uses TRBV6-1 and TRBJ2-5; a possible D gene is TRBD2 (5 bases). This CDR3 spans 13 amino acids. CDR1 and CDR2 (germline): MNHNS, SASEGT. Trimming shortened V by 5 bases and J by 5 bases, and 12 bases separated the two germline ends. CDR3: CASSQQQRETQYF. CDR3 in DNA: TGTGCCAGCAGTCAACAACAGCGGGAGACCCAGTACTTC.

The gene calls are TRBV18 and TRBJ2-2, with D uncertain. Trimming removed 5 bases at V and 3 bases at J, with 4 bases between. Germline V gene lookup returns CDR1 KGHSH and CDR2 LQKENI. The CDR3 spans 12 residues. The CDR3 nucleotides read TGTGCCAGCTCATGGGACACCGGGGAGCTGTTTTTT. It specifies CASSWDTGELFF.

J is TRBJ1-2 and V is TRBV15; tentatively, D is TRBD1 (6 bases). The germline CDR1 and CDR2 sequences are LNHNV and YYDKDF (reference sequence). With 4 bases removed from V and 5 bases from J, the gap between germline ends came to 26 bases. The CDR3 is 18 amino acids. The CDR3, as DNA: TGTGCCACCAGCACACCGTTCGTAAGTAGGGGGGCGCATTATGGCTACACCTTC. This sequence encodes CATSTPFVSRGAHYGYTF.

V usage is TRBV28 and J usage is TRBJ1-5; 9 bases agree with TRBD1. Germline V gene data show CDR1 as MDHEN and CDR2 as SYDVKM. The CDR3 length is 15 residues. V lost 6 bases and J lost 7; bases outside the gene matches: 10. CDR3 DNA: TGTGCCAGCAGGGGAGGACAGGGGCAAGGGCAGCCCCAGCATTTT. It translates to CASRGGQGQGQPQHF. The complete variable domain, with remaining parts taken from reference TRBV28 and TRBJ1-5, reads DVKVTQSSRYLVKRTGEKVFLECVQDMDHENMFWYRQDPGLGLRLIYFSYDVKMKEKGDIPEGYSVSREKKERFSLILESASTNQTSMYLCASRGGQGQGQPQHFGDGTRLSIL.

The rearrangement uses TRBV6-5 and TRBJ2-7, with a weak D call TRBD2 (6 bases). The V gene's germline CDR1 is MNHEY and CDR2 SVGAGI. This CDR3 spans 15 amino acids. The V and J ends lost 7 bases and 4 bases respectively, with 20 bases between them. This CDR3 is CASNPPRQGRYEQYF. For the CDR3, the DNA is TGTGCCAGCAACCCCCCACGTCAAGGGAGGTACGAGCAGTACTTC.

The rearrangement uses TRBV4-1 and TRBJ2-3; D is undetermined. Trimming took off 1 base at V and 6 bases at J, with 5 bases between the two ends. Germline V gene data show CDR1 as MGHRA and CDR2 as YSYEKL. The CDR3 runs to 12 residues. The CDR3: CASSQAEDTQYF. For the CDR3, the DNA is TGCGCCAGCAGCCAAGCCGAGGATACGCAGTATTTT.

This clone was counted only a few times. The V and J genes are TRBV7-9 and TRBJ2-7, with D tentatively TRBD1 (5 bases). Trimming removed 6 bases at V and 3 bases at J, with 9 bases between. CDR3 size: 12 residues. The germline CDR1 and CDR2 sequences are SEHNR and FQNEAQ (reference sequence). In nucleotides, the CDR3 is TGTGCCAGCAGTTCCCAGGGCTACGAGCAGTACGTC. It codes for CASSSQGYEQYV.

The rearrangement joins TRBV14 to TRBJ2-3; 10 nucleotides match TRBD2. V trimming: 2 bases; J trimming: 1 base; junction bases outside the gene matches: 0. This CDR3 contains 15 residues. Germline lookup yields CDR1 SGHDN and CDR2 FVKESK. The CDR3 loop reads CASSQLAGGTDTQYF. Written as DNA, the CDR3 is TGTGCCAGCAGCCAACTAGCGGGGGGCACAGATACGCAGTATTTT.

The gene calls are TRBV6-5 and TRBJ1-2; 7 nucleotides line up with TRBD1. The CDR3 extends over 12 amino acids. Losses at the gene ends were 2 bases for V and 8 bases for J; bases not matched to a gene: 2. Per germline, CDR1 MNHEY and CDR2 SVGAGI. The CDR3 region has the DNA TGTGCCAGCAGTTACAGGGGGCGAGGCTACACCTTC. Translated, it gives CASSYRGRGYTF.

V is TRBV2 and J is TRBJ2-7, with a tentative D call TRBD2 (5 bases). The CDR3 totals 16 residues. The germline V gene encodes CDR1 SNHLY and CDR2 FYNNEI. V lost 6 bases to trimming and J lost 0 bases, with 18 bases between them. The CDR3 loop is CASRQSGVTSSYEQYF. For the CDR3, the DNA is TGTGCCAGCAGGCAAAGTGGGGTCACTAGCTCCTACGAGCAGTACTTC.